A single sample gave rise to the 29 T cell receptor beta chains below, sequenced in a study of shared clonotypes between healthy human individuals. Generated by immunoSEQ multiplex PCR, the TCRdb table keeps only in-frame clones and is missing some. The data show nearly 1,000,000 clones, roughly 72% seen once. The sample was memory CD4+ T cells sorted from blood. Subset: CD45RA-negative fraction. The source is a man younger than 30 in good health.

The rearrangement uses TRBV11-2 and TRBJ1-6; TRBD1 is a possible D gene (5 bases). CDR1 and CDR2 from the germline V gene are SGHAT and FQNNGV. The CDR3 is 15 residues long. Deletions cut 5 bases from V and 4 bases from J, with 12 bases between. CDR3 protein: CASSPGLEYNSPLHF. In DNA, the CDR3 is TGTGCCAGCAGCCCGGGACTGGAATATAATTCACCCCTCCACTTT.

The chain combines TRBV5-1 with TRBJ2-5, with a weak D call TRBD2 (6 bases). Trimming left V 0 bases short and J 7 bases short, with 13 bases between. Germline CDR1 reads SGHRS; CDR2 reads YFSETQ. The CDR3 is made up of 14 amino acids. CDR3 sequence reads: CASSLVEGGGTQYF. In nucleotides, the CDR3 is TGCGCCAGCAGCTTGGTTGAGGGAGGCGGGACCCAGTACTTC.

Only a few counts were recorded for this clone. The CDR3 spells CASSTRDTYNSPLHF. CDR3 coding DNA: TGTGCTAGTTCAACCCGGGACACGTACAATTCACCCCTCCACTTT. The chain joins TRBV12-5 to TRBJ1-6; perhaps TRBD1 as D (6 bases). There are 15 residues in the CDR3. The V end lost 8 bases, the J end lost 7 bases, and 18 bases lay between the germline ends. Germline CDR1 reads LGHNT; CDR2 reads FRNRAP.

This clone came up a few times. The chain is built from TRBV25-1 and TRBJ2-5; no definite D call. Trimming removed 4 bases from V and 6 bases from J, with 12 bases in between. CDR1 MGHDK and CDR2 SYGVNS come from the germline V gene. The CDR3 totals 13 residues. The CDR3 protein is CASSALGPKTQYF. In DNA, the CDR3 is TGTGCCAGCAGTGCCCTCGGTCCGAAGACCCAGTACTTC.

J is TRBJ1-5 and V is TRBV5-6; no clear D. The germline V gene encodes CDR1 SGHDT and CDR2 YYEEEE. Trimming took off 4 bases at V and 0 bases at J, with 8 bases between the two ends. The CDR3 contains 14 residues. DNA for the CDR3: TGTGCCAGCAGCATGGATGGTAGCAATCAGCCCCAGCATTTT. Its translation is CASSMDGSNQPQHF. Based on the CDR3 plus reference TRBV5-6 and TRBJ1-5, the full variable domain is DAGVTQSPTHLIKTRGQQVTLRCSPKSGHDTVSWYQQALGQGPQFIFQYYEEEERQRGNFPDRFSGHQFPNYSSELNVNALLLGDSALYLCASSMDGSNQPQHFGDGTRLSIL.

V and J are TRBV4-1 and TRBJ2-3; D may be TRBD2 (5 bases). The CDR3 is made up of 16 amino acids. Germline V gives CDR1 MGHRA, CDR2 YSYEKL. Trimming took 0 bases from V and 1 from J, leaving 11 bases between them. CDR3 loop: CASSQDPGSGTDTQYF. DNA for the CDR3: TGCGCCAGCAGCCAAGATCCGGGATCTGGCACAGATACGCAGTATTTT.

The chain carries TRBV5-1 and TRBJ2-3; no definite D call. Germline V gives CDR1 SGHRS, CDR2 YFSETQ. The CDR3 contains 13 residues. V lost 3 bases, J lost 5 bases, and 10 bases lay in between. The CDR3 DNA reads TGCGCCAGCAGCTATCCTGGGGAAGATACGCAGTATTTT. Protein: CASSYPGEDTQYF.

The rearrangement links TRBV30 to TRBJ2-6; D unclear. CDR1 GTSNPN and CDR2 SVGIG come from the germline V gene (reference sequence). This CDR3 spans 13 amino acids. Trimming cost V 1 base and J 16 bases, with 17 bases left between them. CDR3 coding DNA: TGTGCCTGGAGTGCCCCCGTGACCCCCGGGCTGACTTTC. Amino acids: CAWSAPVTPGLTF.

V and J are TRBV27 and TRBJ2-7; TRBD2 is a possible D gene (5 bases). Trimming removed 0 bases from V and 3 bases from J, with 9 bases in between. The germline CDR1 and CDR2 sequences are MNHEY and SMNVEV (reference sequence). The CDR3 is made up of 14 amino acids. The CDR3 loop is CASSLSGVGYEQYF. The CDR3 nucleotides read TGTGCCAGCAGTTTATCCGGGGTCGGCTACGAGCAGTACTTC.

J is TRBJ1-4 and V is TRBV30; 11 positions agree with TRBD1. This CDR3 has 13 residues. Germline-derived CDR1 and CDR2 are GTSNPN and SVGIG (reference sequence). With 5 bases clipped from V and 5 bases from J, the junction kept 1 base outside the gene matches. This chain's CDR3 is CAWGTGGNEKLFF. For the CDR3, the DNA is TGTGCCTGGGGGACAGGGGGAAATGAAAAACTGTTTTTT.

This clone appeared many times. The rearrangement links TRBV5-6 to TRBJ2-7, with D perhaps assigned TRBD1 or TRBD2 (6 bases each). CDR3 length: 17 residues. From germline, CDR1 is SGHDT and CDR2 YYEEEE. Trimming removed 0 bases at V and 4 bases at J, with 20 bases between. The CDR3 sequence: CASSLAPGGYTRYEQYF. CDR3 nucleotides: TGTGCCAGCAGCTTGGCCCCCGGGGGCTACACGAGGTACGAGCAGTACTTC. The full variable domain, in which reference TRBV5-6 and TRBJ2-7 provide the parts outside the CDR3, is DAGVTQSPTHLIKTRGQQVTLRCSPKSGHDTVSWYQQALGQGPQFIFQYYEEEERQRGNFPDRFSGHQFPNYSSELNVNALLLGDSALYLCASSLAPGGYTRYEQYFGPGTRLTVT.

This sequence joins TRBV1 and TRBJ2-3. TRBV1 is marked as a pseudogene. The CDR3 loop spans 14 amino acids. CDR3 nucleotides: TGCACCAGCAGCCCAAGCCAAGGTATTGATACGCAGTATTTT. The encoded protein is CTSSPSQGIDTQYF.

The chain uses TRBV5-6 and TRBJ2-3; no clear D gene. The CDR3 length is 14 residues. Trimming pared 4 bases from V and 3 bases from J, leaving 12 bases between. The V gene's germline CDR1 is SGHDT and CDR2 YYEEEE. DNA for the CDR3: TGTGCCAGCAGCGGAAGCCTAGGAACAGATACGCAGTATTTT. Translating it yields CASSGSLGTDTQYF.

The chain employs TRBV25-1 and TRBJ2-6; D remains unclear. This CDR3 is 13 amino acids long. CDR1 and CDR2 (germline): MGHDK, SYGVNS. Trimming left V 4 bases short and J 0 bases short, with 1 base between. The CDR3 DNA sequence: TGTGCCAGCAGTGGCTCTGGGGCCAACGTCCTGACTTTC. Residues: CASSGSGANVLTF.

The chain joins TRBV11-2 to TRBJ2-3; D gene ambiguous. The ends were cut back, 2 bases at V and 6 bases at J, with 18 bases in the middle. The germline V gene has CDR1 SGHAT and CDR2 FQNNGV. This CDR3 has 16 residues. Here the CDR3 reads CASSLRLKTSVDTQYF. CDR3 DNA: TGTGCCAGCAGCTTAAGGCTCAAGACCAGTGTGGATACGCAGTATTTT.

The CDR3 nucleotides are TGTGCCAGCAGCTTAACCGAAGGGGCCGGCTACACCTTC. Translated, it gives CASSLTEGAGYTF. The chain carries TRBV7-3 and TRBJ1-2; possible D gene TRBD1, 5 bases. The germline V gene encodes CDR1 SGHTA and CDR2 FQGTGA. V dropped 0 bases and J dropped 8 bases, with 10 bases sitting between them. The CDR3 is made up of 13 amino acids.

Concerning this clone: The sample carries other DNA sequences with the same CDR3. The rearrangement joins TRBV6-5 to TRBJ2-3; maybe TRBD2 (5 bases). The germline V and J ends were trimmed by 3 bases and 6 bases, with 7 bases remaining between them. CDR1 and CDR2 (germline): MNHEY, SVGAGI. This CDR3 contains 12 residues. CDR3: CASSYRGDTQYF. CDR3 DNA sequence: TGTGCCAGCAGTTATCGCGGGGATACGCAGTATTTT.

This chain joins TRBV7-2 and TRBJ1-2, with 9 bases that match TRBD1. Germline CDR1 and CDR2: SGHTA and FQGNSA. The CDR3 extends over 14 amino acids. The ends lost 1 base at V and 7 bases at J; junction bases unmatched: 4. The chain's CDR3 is CASSLVQGARGYTF. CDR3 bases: TGTGCCAGCAGCTTAGTACAGGGGGCGCGTGGCTACACCTTC. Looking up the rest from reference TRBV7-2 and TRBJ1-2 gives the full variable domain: GAGVSQSPSNKVTEKGKDVELRCDPISGHTALYWYRQSLGQGLEFLIYFQGNSAPDKSGLPSDRFSAERTGGSVSTLTIQRTQQEDSAVYLCASSLVQGARGYTFGSGTRLTVV.

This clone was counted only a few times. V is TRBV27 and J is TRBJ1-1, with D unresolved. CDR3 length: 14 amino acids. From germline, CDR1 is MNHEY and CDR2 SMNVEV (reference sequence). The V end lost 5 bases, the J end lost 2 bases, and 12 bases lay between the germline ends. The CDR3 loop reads CASSPGPPNTEAFF. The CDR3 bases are TGTGCCAGCAGTCCTGGCCCACCAAACACTGAAGCTTTCTTT.

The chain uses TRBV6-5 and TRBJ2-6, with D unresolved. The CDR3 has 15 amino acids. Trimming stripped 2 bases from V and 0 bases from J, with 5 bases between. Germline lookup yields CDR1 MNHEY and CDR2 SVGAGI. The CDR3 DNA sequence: TGTGCCAGCAGTTACGTTGGCTCTGGGGCCAACGTCCTGACTTTC. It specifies CASSYVGSGANVLTF.

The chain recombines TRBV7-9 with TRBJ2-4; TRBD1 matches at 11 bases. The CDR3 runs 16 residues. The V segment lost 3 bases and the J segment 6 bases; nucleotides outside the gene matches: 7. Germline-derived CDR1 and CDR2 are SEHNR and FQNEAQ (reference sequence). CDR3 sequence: CASSFPGQGGSNIQYF. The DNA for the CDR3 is TGTGCCAGCAGCTTTCCGGGACAGGGGGGATCAAACATTCAGTACTTC.

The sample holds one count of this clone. DNA of the CDR3: TGTGCCAGCAGCCAAGATAAGGGACAGGGGGGCTACAATGAGCAGTTCTTC. Its protein is CASSQDKGQGGYNEQFF. The rearrangement links TRBV14 to TRBJ2-1; 11 bases map to TRBD1. Germline loops: CDR1 SGHDN, CDR2 FVKESK. Trimming took 0 bases from V and 3 from J; bases not matched to a gene: 4. CDR3 length: 17 amino acids.

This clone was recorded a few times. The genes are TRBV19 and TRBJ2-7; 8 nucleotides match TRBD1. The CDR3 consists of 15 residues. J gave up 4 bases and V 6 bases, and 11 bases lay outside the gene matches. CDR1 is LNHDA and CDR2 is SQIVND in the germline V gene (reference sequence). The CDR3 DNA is TGTGCCAGTAGGCCCCAGGCAGGGGGCTTTTACGAGCAGTACTTC. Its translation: CASRPQAGGFYEQYF.

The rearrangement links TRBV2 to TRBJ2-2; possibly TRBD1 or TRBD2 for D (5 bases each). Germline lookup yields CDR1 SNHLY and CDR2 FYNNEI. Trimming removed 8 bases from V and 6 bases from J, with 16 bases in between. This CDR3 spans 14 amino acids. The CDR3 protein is CASLRDPGAGELFF. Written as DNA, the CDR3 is TGTGCCAGCCTCCGGGACCCCGGGGCCGGGGAGCTGTTTTTT.

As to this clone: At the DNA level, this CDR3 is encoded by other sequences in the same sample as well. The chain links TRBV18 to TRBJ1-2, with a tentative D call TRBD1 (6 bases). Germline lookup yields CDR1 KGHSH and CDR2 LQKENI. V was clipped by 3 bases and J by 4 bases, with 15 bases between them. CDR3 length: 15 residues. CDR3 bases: TGTGCCAGCTCACCGACGGGGGGCGCAGGCTATGGCTACACCTTC. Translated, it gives CASSPTGGAGYGYTF.

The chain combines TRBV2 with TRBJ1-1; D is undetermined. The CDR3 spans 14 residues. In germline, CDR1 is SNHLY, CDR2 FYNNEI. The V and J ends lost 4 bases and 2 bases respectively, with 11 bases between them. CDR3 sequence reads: CASSAVQSNTEAFF. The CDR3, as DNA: TGTGCCAGCAGTGCCGTACAGAGTAACACTGAAGCTTTCTTT.

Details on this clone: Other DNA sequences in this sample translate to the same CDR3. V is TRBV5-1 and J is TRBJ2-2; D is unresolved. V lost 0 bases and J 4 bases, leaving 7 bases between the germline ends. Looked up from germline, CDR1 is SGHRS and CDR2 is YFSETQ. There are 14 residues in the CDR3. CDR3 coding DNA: TGCGCCAGCAGCTTGGGGGCAGCCACCGGGGAGCTGTTTTTT. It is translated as CASSLGAATGELFF. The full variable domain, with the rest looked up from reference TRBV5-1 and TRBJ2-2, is KAGVTQTPRYLIKTRGQQVTLSCSPISGHRSVSWYQQTPGQGLQFLFEYFSETQRNKGNFPGRFSGRQFSNSRSEMNVSTLELGDSALYLCASSLGAATGELFFGEGSRLTVL.

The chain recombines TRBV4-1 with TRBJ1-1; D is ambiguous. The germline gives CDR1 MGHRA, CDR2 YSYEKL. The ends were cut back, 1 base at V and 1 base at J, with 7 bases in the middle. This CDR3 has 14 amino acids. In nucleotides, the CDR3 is TGCGCCAGCAGCCAAGCGGGTTCGAACACTGAAGCTTTCTTT. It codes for CASSQAGSNTEAFF.

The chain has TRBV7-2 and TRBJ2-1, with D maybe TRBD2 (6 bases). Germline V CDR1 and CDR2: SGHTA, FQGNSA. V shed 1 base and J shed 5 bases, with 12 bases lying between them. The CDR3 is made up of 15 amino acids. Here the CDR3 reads CASSLGGGRNNEQFF. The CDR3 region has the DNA TGTGCCAGCAGCTTAGGGGGAGGTAGGAACAATGAGCAGTTCTTC.